These 26 T cell receptor beta chains share one sample of origin, sequenced in a study of identical twins. TCRdb called the 5' RACE reads again in MiXCR, with one record for every CDR3 protein. The sample has some 1,700,000 distinct CDR3 sequences, 25% to 35% seen once. Sequencing was performed on cord blood. Every receptor here comes from a newborn girl in good health.

The chain has TRBV11-2 and TRBJ2-5; perhaps TRBD1 as D (6 bases). V was trimmed by 0 bases and J by 7 bases, leaving 21 bases between them. Germline V CDR1 and CDR2: SGHAT, FQNNGV. The CDR3 is 17 amino acids. Here the CDR3 DNA reads TGTGCCAGCAGCTTAGATAGGACAGAAGGGGTGATCGGGACCCAGTACTTC. This gives the protein CASSLDRTEGVIGTQYF.

This clonotype has a handful of counts. This sequence joins TRBV6-4 and TRBJ2-1; TRBD1 might be the D (6 bases). Germline loops: CDR1 MRHNA, CDR2 SNTAGT. V lost 5 bases and J 5 bases, leaving 19 bases between the germline ends. The CDR3 consists of 16 residues. The CDR3 sequence is CASSPYYSQGNNEQFF. For the CDR3, the DNA is TGTGCCAGCAGTCCCTACTACTCACAGGGAAACAATGAGCAGTTCTTC.

In regard to this clonotype: One end of the junction is discordant with germline, which a read error may explain. The chain is built from TRBV20-1 and TRBJ1-1; no definite D call. CDR3 length: 16 amino acids. CDR1 is DFQATT and CDR2 is SNEGSKA in the germline V gene (reference sequence). In nucleotides, the CDR3 is TGCGGTGCTAGAGATGTGGGGATGAGGATGAACACTGAAGCTTTCTTT. This translates into CGARDVGMRMNTEAFF.

This clonotype was recorded a few times. The gene calls are TRBV11-2 and TRBJ2-7; perhaps TRBD2 as D (6 bases). Germline V gene lookup returns CDR1 SGHAT and CDR2 FQNNGV. The V end was cut by 0 bases, the J end by 2 bases, with 11 bases between. The CDR3 is 15 amino acids. CDR3 coding DNA: TGTGCCAGCAGCTTAGAGCGGGGAAGAGCCTACGAGCAGTACTTC. Encoded protein: CASSLERGRAYEQYF.

The V call is TRBV20-1, the J call TRBJ1-2, with D unresolved. Germline V CDR1 and CDR2: DFQATT, SNEGSKA (reference sequence). The CDR3 runs 15 residues. The V end was cut by 3 bases, the J end by 5 bases, with 19 bases between. CDR3 region: CSASRPGLSRYGYTF. In DNA, the CDR3 is TGCAGTGCTAGTCGTCCAGGCCTATCGCGGTATGGCTACACCTTC.

The chain has TRBV2 and TRBJ2-1; 7 nucleotides align to TRBD2. Trimming took 4 bases from V and 9 from J; bases not matched to a gene: 9. Looked up from germline, CDR1 is SNHLY and CDR2 is FYNNEI. The CDR3 spans 14 residues. This CDR3 reads CASSAEAGVTEQFF. In DNA form, the CDR3 reads TGTGCCAGCAGTGCGGAGGCGGGAGTGACTGAGCAGTTCTTC.

This clonotype occurred a few times. The V call is TRBV13, the J call TRBJ1-2, with D tentatively TRBD1 (6 bases). V gave up 5 bases and J gave up 8 bases, with 12 bases separating them. The germline V gene has CDR1 PRHDT and CDR2 FYEKMQ (reference sequence). This CDR3 region has 12 residues. The chain's CDR3 is CASSTLQGGYTF. The DNA for the CDR3 is TGTGCCAGCAGCACCTTACAGGGAGGCTACACCTTC.

This clonotype has more than one count but fewer than ten. The genes are TRBV25-1 and TRBJ2-1; 7 bases agree with TRBD1. The CDR3 length is 16 residues. Germline V lookup: CDR1 MGHDK, CDR2 SYGVNS. V dropped 6 bases and J dropped 9; count of bases not matched to a gene: 17. The CDR3 here is CASREQGTVASFEQFF. The CDR3, as DNA: TGTGCCAGCAGAGAACAGGGGACAGTGGCTTCCTTTGAGCAGTTCTTC.

The rearrangement links TRBV5-1 to TRBJ1-4, with 9 positions matching TRBD1. After removal of 0 bases from V and 7 bases from J, the junction contained 10 bases not matched to a gene. The CDR3 is 17 residues long. Per germline, CDR1 SGHRS and CDR2 YFSETQ. CDR3 bases: TGCGCCAGCAGCTTGGCATACACCGGGACAGGGAGTGAAAAACTGTTTTTT. This codes for CASSLAYTGTGSEKLFF.

In its sample, this clonotype was seen a few times. J is TRBJ1-6 and V is TRBV5-1; 8 bases agree with TRBD1. The CDR3 runs to 17 residues. V lost 0 bases and J lost 6; bases outside the gene matches: 8. Germline CDR1 SGHRS, CDR2 YFSETQ. The CDR3 spells CASSLAGQGGGNSPLHF. CDR3 nucleotides: TGCGCCAGCAGCTTGGCAGGACAGGGAGGAGGTAATTCACCCCTCCACTTT.

The chain combines TRBV5-1 with TRBJ2-7, with no clear D. V dropped 5 bases and J dropped 3 bases, with 21 bases sitting between them. The CDR3 is 16 amino acids. CDR1 and CDR2 (germline): SGHRS, YFSETQ. The CDR3 is CASSSNLGVSGYEQYF. In DNA, the CDR3 is TGCGCCAGCAGTTCCAACCTCGGCGTTTCTGGCTACGAGCAGTACTTC.

V is TRBV5-1 and J is TRBJ1-1; 7 bases agree with TRBD1. Looked up from germline, CDR1 is SGHRS and CDR2 is YFSETQ. CDR3 size: 15 residues. V shed 4 bases, J shed 3 bases, and the junction held 9 bases outside the gene matches. The chain's CDR3 is CASSTRTGLHTEAFF. DNA of the CDR3: TGCGCCAGCAGCACTAGGACAGGCCTCCACACTGAAGCTTTCTTT.

The chain joins TRBV5-5 to TRBJ2-7; the D gene is possibly TRBD1 (5 bases). The CDR3 contains 16 residues. Trimming cost V 5 bases and J 7 bases, with 25 bases left between them. Germline V CDR1 and CDR2: SGHKS, YYEKEE (reference sequence). The CDR3 sequence: CASRRLTAGSYNEQYF. The CDR3 nucleotides are TGTGCCAGCAGGAGGTTGACAGCCGGCTCCTACAATGAGCAGTACTTC.

This clonotype was detected a few times. The chain uses TRBV10-3 and TRBJ2-1, with 12 bases aligning to TRBD2. Trimming took 4 bases from V and 1 from J; bases not matched to a gene: 2. CDR1 and CDR2 from the germline V gene are ENHRY and SYGVKD. The CDR3 runs to 16 residues. CDR3 nucleotide sequence: TGTGCCATCAGTGGGACTAGCGGGATTTCCTACAATGAGCAGTTCTTC. The encoded protein is CAISGTSGISYNEQFF.

This clonotype was picked up a small number of times. This chain connects TRBV4-2 to TRBJ2-7; 9 nucleotides agree with TRBD1. J lost 2 bases, V lost 0 bases, and 8 bases had no gene match. CDR3 length equals 17 residues. CDR1 and CDR2 (germline): LGHNA, YNFKEQ. The CDR3 protein is CASSQDRRDRAPYEQYF. CDR3 DNA sequence: TGTGCCAGCAGCCAAGATCGCCGGGACAGGGCTCCCTACGAGCAGTACTTC.

The rearrangement links TRBV7-9 to TRBJ1-2; D is possibly TRBD1 (6 bases). Germline V CDR1 and CDR2: SEHNR, FQNEAQ (reference sequence). The CDR3 has 16 amino acids. Trimming cost V 5 bases and J 0 bases, with 16 bases left between them. CDR3 loop: CASSPIWTDANYGYTF. CDR3 nucleotides: TGTGCCAGCAGCCCGATCTGGACAGATGCTAACTATGGCTACACCTTC.

This clonotype was detected ten times or more. The genes are TRBV2 and TRBJ2-1, with D possibly matching TRBD1 (5 bases). The CDR3 totals 13 residues. The germline V gene has CDR1 SNHLY and CDR2 FYNNEI. The V and J ends lost 2 bases and 3 bases respectively, with 5 bases between them. The CDR3 nucleotides read TGTGCCAGCAGTGAACAGGGCTACAATGAGCAGTTCTTC. Translating it yields CASSEQGYNEQFF. Full variable domain (outside the CDR3, taken from reference TRBV2 and TRBJ2-1): EPEVTQTPSHQVTQMGQEVILRCVPISNHLYFYWYRQILGQKVEFLVSFYNNEISEKSEIFDDQFSVERPDGSNFTLKIRSTKLEDSAMYFCASSEQGYNEQFFGPGTRLTVL.

This clonotype has a single count. V usage is TRBV5-1 and J usage is TRBJ2-7; D unresolved. The CDR3 is made up of 15 amino acids. The germline V gene encodes CDR1 SGHRS and CDR2 YFSETQ. V shed 0 bases and J shed 7 bases, with 17 bases lying between them. This chain's CDR3 is CASSLETTVYNEQYF. In nucleotides, the CDR3 is TGCGCCAGCAGCTTGGAGACGACGGTTTACAATGAGCAGTACTTC.

In DNA form, the CDR3 reads TGTGCCAGCAGTACCCACAAGGATGGCTACACCTTC. Its translation: CASSTHKDGYTF. This chain connects TRBV28 to TRBJ1-2; no firm D call. CDR3 length: 12 amino acids. V was shortened by 5 bases and J by 6 bases, with 10 bases between the two germline ends. Germline CDR1 reads MDHEN; CDR2 reads SYDVKM.

This chain joins TRBV2 and TRBJ1-2; D unclear. V was shortened by 3 bases and J by 4 bases, with 9 bases between the two germline ends. Germline V gives CDR1 SNHLY, CDR2 FYNNEI. This CDR3 contains 13 residues. The CDR3 DNA sequence: TGTGCCAGCAGTGACGCGGCAGCCTATGGCTACACCTTC. This sequence encodes CASSDAAAYGYTF.

The chain couples TRBV20-1 to TRBJ1-5, with D tentatively TRBD1 (6 bases). The CDR3 sequence is 15 residues long. V lost 4 bases and J 5 bases, leaving 18 bases between the germline ends. Germline V lookup: CDR1 DFQATT, CDR2 SNEGSKA (reference sequence). CDR3 protein: CSAIRGGASYQPQHF. The CDR3 nucleotides are TGCAGTGCTATAAGGGGGGGGGCGAGCTATCAGCCCCAGCATTTT.

The chain couples TRBV18 to TRBJ2-1; 14 nucleotides align to TRBD2. CDR1 is KGHSH, CDR2 LQKENI, per germline. V gave up 5 bases and J gave up 7 bases; unmatched junction bases: 10. The CDR3 is 17 amino acids. This chain's CDR3 is CASSAPKGLAGVNEQFF. Written as DNA, the CDR3 is TGTGCCAGCTCAGCTCCTAAGGGACTAGCGGGAGTGAATGAGCAGTTCTTC.

CDR3 DNA sequence: TGCAGTGCTAGAGAGGCCAGCGGGGCCGATACGCAGTATTTT. Amino acids: CSAREASGADTQYF. The V gene is TRBV20-1, the J gene TRBJ2-3, with TRBD2 matching over 7 bases. V was pared by 0 bases and J by 6 bases, with 6 bases of the junction left unmatched. The V gene's germline CDR1 is DFQATT and CDR2 SNEGSKA (reference sequence). The CDR3 totals 14 residues.

This clonotype was observed a few times. The J gene is TRBJ1-1, the V gene TRBV18, with 8 bases that match TRBD1. CDR1 and CDR2 from the germline V gene are KGHSH and LQKENI. The CDR3 spans 14 residues. V lost 3 bases, J lost 5 bases, and 5 bases stayed unmatched. The DNA for the CDR3 is TGTGCCAGCTCACCCCTGGACAGGGATACTGAAGCTTTCTTT. Encoded protein: CASSPLDRDTEAFF.

This clonotype was seen repeatedly, ten times or more. This chain joins TRBV6-2 or TRBV6-3 and TRBJ2-1, with 10 nucleotides matching TRBD1. V was clipped by 6 bases and J by 4 bases; unmatched bases: 6. The length of the CDR3 is 15 residues. CDR1 and CDR2 (germline): MNHEY, SVGEGT. The CDR3 here is CASRDRGTIYNEQFF. CDR3 in DNA: TGTGCCAGCAGGGACAGGGGGACGATATACAATGAGCAGTTCTTC.

The chain has TRBV20-1 and TRBJ1-2; 10 bases fit TRBD1. Per germline, CDR1 DFQATT and CDR2 SNEGSKA (reference sequence). This CDR3 contains 16 residues. Losses at the gene ends were 0 bases for V and 4 bases for J; bases not matched to a gene: 8. The CDR3: CSARDLLGQGIYGYTF. CDR3 nucleotides: TGCAGTGCTAGAGATCTTTTGGGACAGGGGATCTATGGCTACACCTTC.